These 27 T cell receptor beta chains were sequenced from one sample in a study of control samples from healthy donors and cancer patients. The assay was immunoSEQ multiplex PCR, and TCRdb's table has in-frame clones only and misses some. The sample has about 230,000 clones; roughly four fifths are singletons. Sequenced material: PBMCs. The source of these receptors is a woman aged 60-75 years with lung cancer.

This rearrangement joins TRBV4-1 to TRBJ1-6, with 9 bases matching TRBD1. V shed 7 bases and J 5 bases; nucleotides not matched to a gene: 15. CDR1 is MGHRA and CDR2 is YSYEKL in the germline V gene. This CDR3 is built from 18 residues. The CDR3 is CASTHPGQGVDDNSPLHF. In DNA, the CDR3 is TGCGCCAGCACCCACCCGGGACAGGGTGTAGATGATAATTCACCCCTCCACTTT.

CDR3 bases: TGTGCCAGCAGCTTAGGTCATCTAGCGGGGGGAGAGACCCAGTACTTC. This codes for CASSLGHLAGGETQYF. The J gene is TRBJ2-5, the V gene TRBV7-9; 11 bases align to TRBD2. This CDR3 contains 16 residues. Per the germline V gene, CDR1 is SEHNR and CDR2 is FQNEAQ (reference sequence). J lost 4 bases, V lost 1 base, and 5 bases had no gene match.

The gene calls are TRBV21-1 and TRBJ2-7; no check of the table's D call, TRBD2, against the DNA was made. TRBV21-1 is shown as a pseudogene. The CDR3 consists of 13 residues. CDR3: CASTPGLADEQYF. The CDR3 coding sequence is TGTGCCAGCACCCCGGGACTAGCAGACGAGCAGTACTTC.

The chain combines TRBV4-2 with TRBJ2-5; 8 bases fit TRBD2. Trimming cost V 3 bases and J 1 base; bases outside gene matches: 4. There are 15 residues in the CDR3. Germline V gives CDR1 LGHNA, CDR2 YNFKEQ. The CDR3 region is CASSHPGLAQETQYF. The CDR3 DNA is TGTGCCAGCAGCCACCCCGGACTAGCCCAAGAGACCCAGTACTTC.

The genes are TRBV5-1 and TRBJ2-7; no definite D call. V was trimmed by 0 bases and J by 3 bases, leaving 10 bases between them. Germline CDR1 SGHRS, CDR2 YFSETQ. The CDR3 is 14 amino acids. The CDR3 nucleotides are TGCGCCAGCAGCTTGGACGTGGAGCTCTACGAGCAGTACTTC. Translating gives CASSLDVELYEQYF.

This sequence joins TRBV7-9 and TRBJ2-5; no firm D call. CDR1 and CDR2 (germline): SEHNR, FQNEAQ (reference sequence). V was trimmed by 4 bases and J by 4 bases, leaving 10 bases between them. This CDR3 has 13 amino acids. CDR3 amino acids: CASSSSGGETQYF. The CDR3 DNA reads as TGTGCCAGCAGCTCATCAGGTGGAGAGACCCAGTACTTC.

This chain joins TRBV28 and TRBJ1-2; D is unclear. Germline CDR1 is MDHEN and CDR2 is SYDVKM. Trimming stripped 7 bases from V and 2 bases from J, with 8 bases between. The CDR3 is 12 residues long. CDR3 in DNA: TGTGCCAGCAAAAAGGGAAACTATGGCTACACCTTC. Its translation: CASKKGNYGYTF.

The V gene is TRBV9, the J gene TRBJ1-2; 9 bases match TRBD1. V lost 3 bases and J lost 5; bases outside the gene matches: 5. This CDR3 is built from 14 residues. Germline assignment: CDR1 SGDLS and CDR2 YYNGEE. The CDR3 nucleotides are TGTGCCAGCAGCGATGGGACAGGGAGATATGGCTACACCTTC. This encodes CASSDGTGRYGYTF. Variable domain in full (rest from reference TRBV9 and TRBJ1-2): DSGVTQTPKHLITATGQRVTLRCSPRSGDLSVYWYQQSLDQGLQFLIQYYNGEERAKGNILERFSAQQFPDLHSELNLSSLELGDSALYFCASSDGTGRYGYTFGSGTRLTVV.

The chain employs TRBV19 and TRBJ2-7; TRBD2 matches 8 bases. The V segment lost 10 bases and the J segment 0 bases; nucleotides outside the gene matches: 8. CDR1 and CDR2 (germline): LNHDA, SQIVND (reference sequence). The CDR3 spans 14 residues. The CDR3 nucleotides are TGTGCCATCGGGAGACTAGCGAACTCCTACGAGCAGTACTTC. Amino acids: CAIGRLANSYEQYF.

The chain recombines TRBV28 with TRBJ2-1, with D unresolved. Per germline, CDR1 MDHEN and CDR2 SYDVKM. V was pared by 3 bases and J by 0 bases, with 3 bases between. CDR3 length: 13 residues. The chain's CDR3 is CASSFSSYNEQFF. Here the CDR3 DNA reads TGTGCCAGCAGTTTTAGCTCCTACAATGAGCAGTTCTTC.

V and J are TRBV28 and TRBJ2-1; D is possibly TRBD1 or TRBD2 (7 bases each). CDR1 and CDR2 (germline): MDHEN, SYDVKM. Trimming cost V 6 bases and J 6 bases, with 18 bases left between them. The CDR3 length is 15 residues. The CDR3 coding sequence is TGTGCCAGCAGAGGGGGCGGGGGACCCAGCAATGAGCAGTTCTTC. It is translated as CASRGGGGPSNEQFF.

The gene calls are TRBV7-9 and TRBJ2-2, with D uncertain. V lost 1 base to trimming and J lost 2 bases, with 8 bases between them. The CDR3 consists of 15 residues. Germline V CDR1 and CDR2: SEHNR, FQNEAQ (reference sequence). The chain's CDR3 is CASSLVSINTGELFF. For the CDR3, the DNA is TGTGCCAGCAGCTTAGTATCCATTAACACCGGGGAGCTGTTTTTT.

J is TRBJ2-7 and V is TRBV10-3; D gene unclear. Germline loops: CDR1 ENHRY, CDR2 SYGVKD. This CDR3 is 12 amino acids long. Between the trimmed V and J ends, which lost 10 bases and 2 bases, there was a span of 12 bases. As DNA, the CDR3 is TGTGCCACCTCACCGCGTGCCTACGAGCAGTACTTC. This translates into CATSPRAYEQYF.

V and J are TRBV15 and TRBJ2-1; 7 nucleotides match TRBD2. Germline V CDR1 and CDR2: LNHNV, YYDKDF (reference sequence). This CDR3 has 16 residues. The V gene end was trimmed by 4 bases and the J gene end by 3 bases; junction bases not matched to a gene: 9. The CDR3 sequence: CATSTLAARGYNEQFF. DNA for the CDR3: TGTGCCACCAGCACCCTAGCGGCTCGGGGCTACAATGAGCAGTTCTTC.

The rearrangement links TRBV3-1 (or the pseudogene TRBV3-2) to TRBJ1-6; D not resolved. The CDR3 spans 13 residues. From germline, CDR1 is LGHDT and CDR2 YNNKEL (reference sequence). Trimming removed 1 base from V and 9 bases from J, with 7 bases in between. DNA of the CDR3: TGTGCCAGCAGCCAAGGATTACGTTCACCCCTCCACTTT. Translating gives CASSQGLRSPLHF.

On this clone itself: One end of the junction varies from germline; a read error may be responsible. The chain has TRBV28 and TRBJ2-1, with 9 bases matching TRBD2. The CDR3 is 13 residues long. Germline V lookup: CDR1 MDHEN, CDR2 SYDVKM. The CDR3 nucleotides read TGTGCCAGCAGTTTATCGTTAGGGCTAGCGGGAATCTTC. Its translation: CASSLSLGLAGIF.

The rearrangement links TRBV5-1 to TRBJ1-2; 7 nucleotides line up with TRBD1. The germline V gene encodes CDR1 SGHRS and CDR2 YFSETQ. Losses at the gene ends were 4 bases for V and 2 bases for J; bases not matched to a gene: 8. The CDR3 totals 15 residues. CDR3 nucleotide sequence: TGCGCCAGCAGCCTTACACTACAGGGGAACTATGGCTACACCTTC. Protein sequence: CASSLTLQGNYGYTF.

The gene calls are TRBV19 and TRBJ1-5; D perhaps matches TRBD1 (6 bases). Trimming pared 6 bases from V and 5 bases from J, leaving 14 bases between. Germline values: CDR1 LNHDA, CDR2 SQIVND (reference sequence). The CDR3 sequence is 14 residues long. CDR3 bases: TGTGCCAGTAGACCAGGGGAGGGAGATCAGCCCCAGCATTTT. Encoded protein: CASRPGEGDQPQHF.

The rearrangement links TRBV5-4 to TRBJ2-3; perhaps TRBD2 as D (5 bases). V gave up 4 bases and J gave up 3 bases, with 12 bases separating them. Germline V gene lookup returns CDR1 SGHNT and CDR2 YYREEE (reference sequence). The CDR3 has 14 residues. CDR3 in DNA: TGTGCCAGCAGCCCAGGAGGAAGGACAGATACGCAGTATTTT. Translated: CASSPGGRTDTQYF.

V gene TRBV5-8 combines with J gene TRBJ2-7, with D perhaps matching TRBD2 (7 bases). The CDR3 is 15 amino acids. From germline, CDR1 is SGHTS and CDR2 YDEGEE. V was pared by 2 bases and J by 4 bases, with 16 bases between. CDR3 region: CASSFGGAGRYEQYF. For the CDR3, the DNA is TGTGCCAGCAGCTTTGGGGGGGCAGGGCGTTACGAGCAGTACTTC.

In regard to this clone: Additional DNA sequences in this sample encode the identical CDR3. The chain couples TRBV5-1 to TRBJ2-7, with D possibly matching TRBD1 (6 bases). There are 14 residues in the CDR3. V shed 0 bases and J shed 3 bases, with 10 bases lying between them. The germline gives CDR1 SGHRS, CDR2 YFSETQ. CDR3 protein: CASSLEGHNYEQYF. Written as DNA, the CDR3 is TGCGCCAGCAGCTTGGAGGGACATAACTACGAGCAGTACTTC.

With respect to this clone: The sample carries other DNA sequences with the same CDR3. The genes are TRBV3-1 (or the pseudogene TRBV3-2) and TRBJ1-1; the D gene is possibly TRBD1 (5 bases). The CDR3 is 14 amino acids. Trimming shortened V by 2 bases and J by 5 bases, and 12 bases separated the two germline ends. The germline CDR1 and CDR2 sequences are LGHDT and YNNKEL (reference sequence). Here the CDR3 DNA reads TGTGCCAGCAGCCAACCGGGACCAGGGACTGAAGCTTTCTTT. This gives the protein CASSQPGPGTEAFF.

This clone is a singleton in its sample. The chain's CDR3 is CASRTRRDRSYEQYF. The CDR3 DNA sequence: TGTGCCAGCAGGACCCGCCGGGACAGGTCCTACGAGCAGTACTTC. The chain employs TRBV28 and TRBJ2-7; 8 bases align to TRBD1. This CDR3 has 15 amino acids. Looked up from germline, CDR1 is MDHEN and CDR2 is SYDVKM. V trimming: 6 bases; J trimming: 1 base; junction bases outside the gene matches: 8.

The chain recombines TRBV5-4 with TRBJ2-7; D might be TRBD2 (6 bases). CDR3 length: 17 residues. The germline V gene has CDR1 SGHNT and CDR2 YYREEE (reference sequence). V gave up 4 bases and J gave up 3 bases, with 23 bases separating them. The CDR3 coding sequence is TGTGCCAGCAGCCCGGAAGGTGGGGGAGCGGGTTTCTACGAGCAGTACTTC. This translates into CASSPEGGGAGFYEQYF.

The rearrangement joins TRBV20-1 to TRBJ1-4, with D unresolved. This CDR3 contains 11 residues. Germline values: CDR1 DFQATT, CDR2 SNEGSKA (reference sequence). CDR3 nucleotide sequence: TGCAGCGTATCTGGCGGGGAAAAACTGTTTTTT. Protein: CSVSGGEKLFF.

V usage is TRBV19 and J usage is TRBJ2-1; TRBD2 matches 15 bases. Germline V gene sequence: CDR1 LNHDA, CDR2 SQIVND (reference sequence). The CDR3 runs 15 residues. V lost 7 bases and J lost 7; bases outside the gene matches: 5. As DNA, the CDR3 is TGTGCCAGTAATGGACTAGCGGGGGGGCAAAATGAGCAGTTCTTC. Translating it yields CASNGLAGGQNEQFF.

As DNA, the CDR3 is TGTGCCAGCAGCTCTCGGACGGGTAATGAAAAACTGTTTTTT. Protein sequence: CASSSRTGNEKLFF. The V gene is TRBV5-5, the J gene TRBJ1-4; D not certain. V lost 3 bases, J lost 4 bases, and 10 bases lay in between. Germline CDR1 and CDR2: SGHKS and YYEKEE (reference sequence). This CDR3 is 14 amino acids long. The entire variable domain, with the rest obtained from reference TRBV5-5 and TRBJ1-4, is as follows: DAGVTQSPTHLIKTRGQQVTLRCSPISGHKSVSWYQQVLGQGPQFIFQYYEKEERGRGNFPDRFSARQFPNYSSELNVNALLLGDSALYLCASSSRTGNEKLFFGSGTQLSVL.